A selection of T cell receptor beta chains follows, all from one sample in a study of PD-L1 blockade in urothelial cancer. Clones were read by immunoSEQ multiplex PCR, and TCRdb kept only the in-frame ones, dropping some. The data hold 15,000 to 20,000 clones, with about 91% observed a single time. The specimen was PBMCs, collected around atezolizumab (anti-PD-L1) treatment. The receptors were sampled from a man between 65 and 85 years old with urothelial cancer. Each CDR3 is given with its conserved first and last residue. The D gene is left open where the match is weak. Clone size appears in some rows only: once, few, many, or a class for an expanded clone.

J: TRBJ2-1
V: TRBV15
size: .
D: TRBD2
CDR3: CATSATTSGGYNEQFF
DNA: TGTGCCACCAGCGCGACGACTAGCGGGGGGTACAATGAGCAGTTCTTC

J: TRBJ2-1
V: TRBV30
size: .
D: TRBD2
CDR3: CAWWGGGHNEQFF
DNA: TGTGCCTGGTGGGGGGGTGGTCACAATGAGCAGTTCTTC

J: TRBJ1-4
V: TRBV5-6
size: .
D: .
CDR3: CASSRGGANEKLFF
DNA: TGTGCCAGCAGCCGGGGGGGGGCTAATGAAAAACTGTTTTTT

J: TRBJ1-4
V: TRBV19
size: .
D: TRBD1
CDR3: CASSVGTGATNEKLFF
DNA: TGTGCCAGTAGTGTCGGGACAGGGGCAACTAATGAAAAACTGTTTTTT

J: TRBJ2-5
V: TRBV2
size: .
D: .
CDR3: CASIPVGRETQYF
DNA: TGTGCCAGCATCCCGGTTGGTCGGGAGACCCAGTACTTC

J: TRBJ1-1
V: TRBV5-1
size: .
D: .
CDR3: CASSFAGSLGAEAFF
DNA: TGCGCCAGCAGCTTCGCCGGGTCTCTCGGCGCTGAAGCTTTCTTT

J: TRBJ1-1
V: TRBV5-1
size: .
D: TRBD1
CDR3: CASSLLTGSTEAFF
DNA: TGCGCCAGCAGCTTGTTGACAGGGTCCACTGAAGCTTTCTTT

J: TRBJ2-7
V: TRBV9
size: .
D: .
CDR3: CASSAQTRSHMYF
DNA: TGTGCCAGCAGCGCGCAGACCCGGAGTCATATGTACTTC

J: TRBJ1-5
V: TRBV4-1
size: .
D: .
CDR3: CASSQEGGRHNQPQHF
DNA: TGCGCCAGCAGCCAAGAGGGAGGCAGGCACAATCAGCCCCAGCATTTT

J: TRBJ2-7
V: TRBV2
size: .
D: TRBD1
CDR3: CASSDPGQASYEQYF
DNA: TGTGCCAGCAGCGATCCGGGACAGGCTTCCTACGAGCAGTACTTC

J: TRBJ2-7
V: TRBV6-5
size: .
D: TRBD1
CDR3: CASRRSGQGSYEQYF
DNA: TGTGCCAGCAGGCGAAGCGGACAGGGTTCTTACGAGCAGTACTTC

J: TRBJ2-5
V: TRBV7-9
size: .
D: .
CDR3: CASSYGEAQYF
DNA: TGTGCCAGCAGCTATGGGGAGGCCCAGTACTTC

J: TRBJ2-3
V: TRBV27
size: .
D: TRBD1
CDR3: CASRGQNTDTQYF
DNA: TGTGCCAGCAGGGGACAGAACACAGATACGCAGTATTTT

J: TRBJ2-3
V: TRBV6-5
size: .
D: TRBD2
CDR3: CASSPTSGEDTQYF
DNA: TGTGCCAGCAGTCCGACTAGCGGGGAGGATACGCAGTATTTT

J: TRBJ1-4
V: TRBV19
size: .
D: .
CDR3: CASSIWGSPVEKLFF
DNA: TGTGCCAGTAGTATCTGGGGCAGCCCGGTTGAAAAACTGTTTTTT

J: TRBJ1-2
V: TRBV10-3
size: .
D: TRBD1
CDR3: CATTLGGTGNYGYTF
DNA: TGTGCCACAACACTGGGGGGGACAGGGAACTATGGCTACACCTTC

J: TRBJ2-7
V: TRBV11-2
size: .
D: .
CDR3: CASSLFSRYEQYF
DNA: TGTGCCAGCAGCTTATTTAGCCGCTACGAGCAGTACTTC

J: TRBJ1-3
V: TRBV2
size: .
D: TRBD1
CDR3: CASRAGTGTGNTIYF
DNA: TGTGCCAGCAGAGCCGGGACAGGGACGGGAAACACCATATATTTT

J: TRBJ1-2
V: TRBV2
size: .
D: .
CDR3: CASSDDGQVGLRPYTF
DNA: TGTGCCAGCAGTGATGACGGACAAGTCGGGCTTCGGCCCTACACCTTC

J: TRBJ1-4
V: TRBV28
size: .
D: TRBD1
CDR3: CASGSSDRPEKLFF
DNA: TGTGCCAGCGGATCTTCGGACAGGCCCGAAAAACTGTTTTTT

J: TRBJ1-1
V: TRBV10-2
size: .
D: TRBD1
CDR3: CASSTGDMNTEAFF
DNA: TGCGCCAGCAGTACAGGGGATATGAACACTGAAGCTTTCTTT

J: TRBJ1-1
V: TRBV10-3
size: few
D: .
CDR3: CATAIDTEAFF
DNA: TGTGCCACCGCCATAGACACTGAAGCTTTCTTT

J: TRBJ2-1
V: TRBV4-1
size: once
D: TRBD2
CDR3: CASSQASGGNNEQFF
DNA: TGCGCCAGCAGCCAAGCAAGCGGGGGAAACAATGAGCAGTTCTTC

J: TRBJ2-5
V: TRBV19
size: .
D: TRBD1
CDR3: CASSIRTGNKETQYF
DNA: TGTGCCAGTAGTATTCGGACAGGGAACAAAGAGACCCAGTACTTC

J: TRBJ1-2
V: TRBV4-2
size: .
D: TRBD1
CDR3: CASSPKIARDSIYGYTF
DNA: TGTGCCAGCAGCCCAAAAATCGCTCGGGACAGCATCTATGGCTACACCTTC

J: TRBJ2-3
V: TRBV4-1
size: .
D: .
CDR3: CASSQSLASADTQYF
DNA: TGCGCCAGCAGCCAGAGTCTGGCTAGCGCAGATACGCAGTATTTT

J: TRBJ1-1
V: TRBV2
size: .
D: TRBD1
CDR3: CASSVQTDRTEAFF
DNA: TGTGCCAGCAGTGTGCAGACGGACAGGACTGAAGCTTTCTTT

J: TRBJ1-5
V: TRBV30
size: .
D: TRBD1
CDR3: CAGGQGGQPQHF
DNA: TGTGCCGGAGGACAGGGTGGTCAGCCCCAGCATTTT

J: TRBJ2-1
V: TRBV6-6
size: .
D: .
CDR3: CASKEGGRSYNEQFF
DNA: TGTGCCAGCAAGGAGGGCGGCAGGTCCTACAATGAGCAGTTCTTC

J: TRBJ1-5
V: TRBV19
size: .
D: .
CDR3: CASRPGEANQPQHF
DNA: TGTGCCAGTAGGCCCGGGGAGGCCAATCAGCCCCAGCATTTT

J: TRBJ2-7
V: TRBV18
size: .
D: TRBD2
CDR3: CASSPPGIAGFEQYF
DNA: TGTGCCAGCTCACCACCCGGTATAGCGGGATTCGAGCAGTACTTC

J: TRBJ2-1
V: TRBV27
size: once
D: .
CDR3: CASSFVRAGKDEQFF
DNA: TGTGCCAGCAGTTTCGTCCGGGCGGGGAAGGATGAGCAGTTCTTC

J: TRBJ1-4
V: TRBV19
size: .
D: .
CDR3: CASSIAGGSEKLFF
DNA: TGTGCCAGTAGTATAGCGGGGGGGAGTGAAAAACTGTTTTTT

J: TRBJ1-1
V: TRBV27
size: .
D: .
CDR3: CASSSHRRDTEAFF
DNA: TGTGCCAGCAGTTCCCACCGGCGGGACACTGAAGCTTTCTTT

J: TRBJ2-7
V: TRBV21-1
size: .
D: .
CDR3: CASSKKIPWLARETYEQYF
DNA: TGTGCCAGCAGCAAAAAGATTCCGTGGCTAGCCCGGGAAACCTACGAGCAGTACTTC

J: TRBJ2-2
V: TRBV28
size: few
D: .
CDR3: CASSLREEWELFF
DNA: TGTGCCAGCAGTCTCAGGGAAGAGTGGGAGCTGTTTTTT